Listed below are T cell receptor beta chains from one sample, sequenced in a study of OX40 agonist ivuxolimab in advanced cancers. Measured with immunoSEQ multiplex PCR; TCRdb has only the in-frame clones, and not every one. The sample contains tens of thousands of clones, approximately 87% of which appear only once. This specimen consisted of CD4+ or CD8+ T cells sorted from blood, obtained in a trial of the OX40 agonist ivuxolimab. All receptors come from an adult with an advanced solid tumor such as melanoma, head and neck, liver or kidney cancer. Both conserved end residues are part of each CDR3. The order of the fields is D gene, clone size, J gene, CDR3 length, V gene, CDR3 protein, CDR3 DNA. The D gene is left open where the match is weak. Part of the rows lack a size; the others show once, few, many or a class for expanded clones.

TRBD2,-,TRBJ2-3,16,TRBV7-2,CASSLHSGGLGDTQYF,TGTGCCAGCAGCCTCCATAGCGGGGGGCTGGGAGATACGCAGTATTTT
-,-,TRBJ1-5,13,TRBV28,CASRDPGNQPQHF,TGTGCCAGCAGAGATCCGGGCAATCAGCCCCAGCATTTT
-,-,TRBJ1-5,13,TRBV5-1,CASSFSPDQPQHF,TGCGCCAGCAGCTTCTCACCAGATCAGCCCCAGCATTTT
-,-,TRBJ1-2,17,TRBV10-3,CAIRKLNLTVQIYGYTF,TGTGCCATCAGGAAACTAAATCTGACAGTCCAAATCTATGGCTACACCTTC
-,-,TRBJ1-5,17,TRBV19,CASSSRDKLYSNQPQHF,TGTGCCAGTAGTTCCCGGGACAAACTTTATAGCAATCAGCCCCAGCATTTT
-,-,TRBJ2-5,15,TRBV7-2,CASSLNQGPQETQYF,TGTGCCAGCAGCTTAAACCAGGGACCTCAAGAGACCCAGTACTTC
TRBD1,once,TRBJ2-3,17,TRBV7-2,CASSLAGEGGLQDTQYF,TGTGCCAGCAGCTTAGCAGGGGAAGGGGGCCTACAAGATACGCAGTATTTT
-,few,TRBJ1-6,12,TRBV28,CASIGGNSPLHF,TGTGCCAGCATTGGCGGGAATTCACCCCTCCACTTT
-,-,TRBJ1-3,13,TRBV7-2,CASSQTRDTTIYF,TGTGCCAGCAGCCAAACCCGTGACACGACCATATATTTT
TRBD1,-,TRBJ1-1,15,TRBV7-6,CASSFRDRGNTEAFF,TGTGCCAGCAGCTTCCGGGACAGGGGTAACACTGAAGCTTTCTTT
-,-,TRBJ1-2,13,TRBV28,CASTLRPPHGYTF,TGTGCCAGCACCCTGAGGCCTCCTCATGGCTACACCTTC
-,-,TRBJ2-7,13,TRBV6-1,CASTAGNSYEQYF,TGTGCCAGCACCGCAGGGAACTCCTACGAGCAGTACTTC
-,few,TRBJ2-2,15,TRBV11-2,CASSLRAGATGELFF,TGTGCCAGCAGCTTGAGGGCGGGGGCCACCGGGGAGCTGTTTTTT
TRBD2,-,TRBJ2-5,14,TRBV28,CATSTSGGKETQYF,TGTGCCACCTCGACTAGCGGGGGGAAAGAGACCCAGTACTTC
-,-,TRBJ1-2,11,TRBV20-1,CSAESNYGYTF,TGCAGTGCAGAATCTAACTATGGCTACACCTTC
-,once,TRBJ2-5,12,TRBV5-1,CASSLGRETQYF,TGCGCCAGCAGCTTGGGGCGAGAGACCCAGTACTTC
-,-,TRBJ1-4,15,TRBV7-3,CASSPTGSGNEKLFF,TGTGCCAGCAGCCCGACTGGCAGTGGTAATGAAAAACTGTTTTTT
-,-,TRBJ2-3,16,TRBV11-2,CASSPSKRGAADTQYF,TGTGCCAGCAGCCCCTCAAAGCGAGGAGCGGCAGATACGCAGTATTTT
-,-,TRBJ2-7,14,TRBV27,CASKPRDTSYEQYF,TGTGCCAGCAAACCCCGGGACACCTCCTACGAGCAGTACTTC
TRBD1,once,TRBJ1-5,14,TRBV6-6,CASGDRGPNQPQHF,TGTGCCAGCGGCGACAGGGGACCGAATCAGCCCCAGCATTTT
TRBD1,few,TRBJ1-2,15,TRBV10-3,CAISSNRGQRDGYTF,TGTGCCATCAGCTCTAACAGGGGCCAAAGAGATGGCTACACCTTC
-,-,TRBJ2-4,16,TRBV7-9,CASSLGGLLAKNIQYF,TGTGCCAGCAGCTTAGGGGGCCTACTAGCCAAAAACATTCAGTACTTC
TRBD1,many,TRBJ2-7,15,TRBV5-5,CASRRDRGSSYEQYF,TGTGCCAGCAGACGGGACAGGGGGAGCTCCTACGAGCAGTACTTC
-,-,TRBJ1-4,15,TRBV2,CASAGREDTNEKLFF,TGTGCCAGCGCAGGGCGGGAGGATACTAATGAAAAACTGTTTTTT
TRBD1,few,TRBJ1-5,15,TRBV6-6,CASWARTGDNQPQHF,TGTGCCAGCTGGGCCCGGACAGGGGACAATCAGCCCCAGCATTTT
-,many,TRBJ2-7,13,TRBV18,CASSPWGDDEQYF,TGTGCCAGCTCACCCTGGGGGGACGACGAGCAGTACTTC
-,-,TRBJ2-3,16,TRBV11-1,CASSLGVSESTDTQYF,TGTGCCAGCAGCTTAGGGGTCAGCGAGAGTACAGATACGCAGTATTTT
-,-,TRBJ1-1,15,TRBV6-5,CASSPRGWGNTEAFF,TGTGCCAGCAGTCCCCGGGGGTGGGGGAACACTGAAGCTTTCTTT
TRBD1,-,TRBJ2-3,16,TRBV28,CASSAPGTGGTDTQYF,TGTGCCAGCAGTGCGCCCGGGACAGGGGGCACAGATACGCAGTATTTT
TRBD1,-,TRBJ2-7,16,TRBV7-2,CASSLRVGTGLGEQYF,TGTGCCAGCAGCTTAAGGGTCGGGACAGGGTTAGGCGAGCAGTACTTC
TRBD2,once,TRBJ2-3,15,TRBV9,CASSPGTSDTDTQYF,TGTGCCAGCAGCCCCGGGACTAGCGACACAGATACGCAGTATTTT
TRBD2,-,TRBJ2-1,13,TRBV5-1,CASSTGLAHEQFF,TGCGCCAGCAGCACCGGACTAGCGCATGAGCAGTTCTTC
-,-,TRBJ1-1,13,TRBV5-1,CASSLGGDTEAFF,TGCGCCAGCAGCTTAGGCGGAGACACTGAAGCTTTCTTT
-,-,TRBJ1-6,14,TRBV15,CATSRDVRNSPLHF,TGTGCCACCAGCAGAGATGTGAGGAATTCACCCCTCCACTTT
-,-,TRBJ2-7,14,TRBV11-3,CASSFSAVTYEQYF,TGTGCCAGCAGCTTTTCGGCGGTCACCTACGAGCAGTACTTC
-,-,TRBJ2-3,16,TRBV11-2,CASSLEPSTGTDTQYF,TGTGCCAGCAGCTTAGAACCTAGTACGGGCACAGATACGCAGTATTTT
-,-,TRBJ1-3,13,TRBV6-1,CASSGTSGNTIYF,TGTGCCAGCAGTGGGACCTCTGGAAACACCATATATTTT
-,few,TRBJ1-6,13,TRBV30,CAWSVRGNSPLHF,TGTGCCTGGAGTGTGAGGGGGAATTCACCCCTCCACTTT